What follows is one TCR beta chain and its context. Its antigen is undetermined. This entry belongs to a study of T cell responses to AZD1222 COVID-19 vaccine. Study information: Pooled together were second doses at about 4 or about 12 weeks. Notes on the study in general: In all cases, repertoires were sampled only after the peak T cell response. The study identified only five to seven AZD1222 recipients as seropositive at baseline. The span of vaccine-associated CD4 TCRs extended across spike, with dominance at 160-218 and 743-854.

Profiling relied on immunoSEQ multiplex PCR, and the TCRdb table lists in-frame clones only, not all of them. The sample lists approximately 180,000 clones; about 90% were seen once. This CDR3 is built from 15 residues. The V gene's germline CDR1 is SGHNT and CDR2 YYREEE (reference sequence). The J segment lost 3 bases and the V segment lost 2 bases, leaving 7 bases of the junction unmatched. This receptor was taken from an adult in good health. The chain combines TRBV5-4 with TRBJ2-7, with 8 bases aligning to TRBD2. The specimen comprised peripheral blood, sampled on day 0 of AZD1222 vaccination. The CDR3 DNA sequence: TGTGCCAGCAGCTTAGCGGGAGTGGTTAACTACGAGCAGTACTTC. It translates to CASSLAGVVNYEQYF.